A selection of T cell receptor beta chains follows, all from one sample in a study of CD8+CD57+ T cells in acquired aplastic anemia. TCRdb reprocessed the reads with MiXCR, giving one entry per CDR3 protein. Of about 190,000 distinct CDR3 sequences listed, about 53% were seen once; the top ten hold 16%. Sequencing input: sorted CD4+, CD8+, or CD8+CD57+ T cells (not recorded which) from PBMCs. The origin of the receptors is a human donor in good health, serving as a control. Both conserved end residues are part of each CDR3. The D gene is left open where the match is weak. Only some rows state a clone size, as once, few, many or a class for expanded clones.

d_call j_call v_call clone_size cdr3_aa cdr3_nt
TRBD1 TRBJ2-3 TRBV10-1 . CASSEGTGSRADTQYF TGCGCCAGCAGTGAAGGGACAGGGAGTCGGGCAGATACGCAGTATTTT
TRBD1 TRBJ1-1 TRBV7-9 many CASSTIKASQGRNTEAFF TGTGCCAGCAGCACAATAAAAGCCTCACAGGGGCGGAACACTGAAGCTTTCTTT
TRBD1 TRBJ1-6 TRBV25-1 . CASSLRDRWNSPLHF TGTGCCAGCAGCCTCCGGGACAGATGGAATTCACCCCTCCACTTT
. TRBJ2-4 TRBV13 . CASSPTPSGGGLQYF TGTGCCAGCAGCCCAACCCCCTCAGGAGGGGGACTTCAGTACTTC
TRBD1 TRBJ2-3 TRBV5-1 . CASSRGTGVTDTQYF TGCGCCAGCAGCCGCGGGACAGGGGTCACAGATACGCAGTATTTT
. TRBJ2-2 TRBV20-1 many CSARLIRGTGELFF TGCAGTGCTAGGCTAATCAGGGGCACCGGGGAGCTGTTTTTT
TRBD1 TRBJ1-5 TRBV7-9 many CASSLAGQGTIQHF TGTGCCAGCAGCTTAGCCGGACAGGGGACCATCCAGCATTTT
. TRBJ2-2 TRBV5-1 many CASSLEGHNTGELFF TGCGCCAGCAGCTTGGAAGGCCATAACACCGGGGAGCTGTTTTTT
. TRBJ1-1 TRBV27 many CASSLTGGHLNTEAFF TGTGCCAGCAGTTTGACGGGGGGACACCTGAACACTGAAGCTTTCTTT
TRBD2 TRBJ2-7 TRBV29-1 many CSVTGGSTAHYEQYF TGCAGCGTTACGGGGGGTTCGACAGCACACTACGAGCAGTACTTC
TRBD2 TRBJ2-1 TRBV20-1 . CSAKTSGRSISYNEQFF TGCAGTGCTAAGACTAGCGGGAGGTCTATCTCCTACAATGAGCAGTTCTTC
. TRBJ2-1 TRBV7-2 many CASSLVRGNNEQFF TGTGCCAGCAGCTTAGTCCGGGGGAACAATGAGCAGTTCTTC
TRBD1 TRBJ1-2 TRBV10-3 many CAISEGQGTNYGYTF TGTGCCATCAGTGAAGGACAGGGAACTAACTATGGCTACACCTTC
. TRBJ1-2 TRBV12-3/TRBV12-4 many CASSFKQTARYGYTF TGTGCCAGCAGTTTCAAGCAGACGGCACGCTATGGCTACACCTTC
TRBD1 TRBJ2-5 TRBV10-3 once CAISGTGGGETQYF TGTGCCATCAGTGGGACAGGGGGAGGAGAGACCCAGTACTTC
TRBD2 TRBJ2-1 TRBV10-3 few CAISDLAGYEQFF TGTGCCATCAGTGATCTAGCGGGCTATGAGCAGTTCTTC
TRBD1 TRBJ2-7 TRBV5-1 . CASSPKTGVAYEQYF TGTGCCAGCAGCCCTAAGACAGGGGTGGCGTACGAGCAGTACTTC
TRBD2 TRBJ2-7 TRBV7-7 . CASSLVPGLAGRNEQYF TGTGCTAGCAGCTTAGTCCCGGGACTAGCGGGGCGAAACGAGCAGTACTTC
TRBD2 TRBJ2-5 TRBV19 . CASSIGTSGAETQYF TGTGCCAGTAGTATAGGGACTAGCGGGGCGGAGACCCAGTACTTC
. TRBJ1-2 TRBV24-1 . CATSDGGSSGYTF TGTGCCACCAGTGATGGGGGGAGTAGTGGCTACACCTTC
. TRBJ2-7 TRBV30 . CAWSESSDVQYF TGTGCCTGGAGTGAGTCAAGTGACGTCCAGTACTTC
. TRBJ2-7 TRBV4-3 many CASSLNRGSAGYEQYF TGCGCCAGCAGCTTAAATAGGGGTAGTGCGGGCTACGAGCAGTACTTC
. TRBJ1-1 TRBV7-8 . CASSWGLGGTTEAFF TGTGCCAGCAGCTGGGGATTAGGGGGAACGACTGAAGCTTTCTTT
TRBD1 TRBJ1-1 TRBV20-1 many CSARVGQGARGVNTEAFF TGCAGTGCTAGAGTAGGACAGGGGGCGCGGGGAGTGAACACTGAAGCTTTCTTT
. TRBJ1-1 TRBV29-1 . CSVDGLGVNTEAFF TGCAGCGTTGACGGATTAGGGGTGAACACTGAAGCTTTCTTT